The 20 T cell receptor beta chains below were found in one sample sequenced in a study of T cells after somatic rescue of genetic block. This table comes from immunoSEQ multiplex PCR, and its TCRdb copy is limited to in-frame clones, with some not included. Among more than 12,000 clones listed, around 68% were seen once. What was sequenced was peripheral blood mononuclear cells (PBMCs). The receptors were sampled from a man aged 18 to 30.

In DNA form, the CDR3 reads TGTGCCAGCTCAGTTTTAGGGACACACGATGGCTACACCTTC. Amino acids: CASSVLGTHDGYTF. V and J are TRBV18 and TRBJ1-2; weak D call: TRBD1 (6 bases). This CDR3 is 14 amino acids long. Germline assignment: CDR1 KGHSH and CDR2 LQKENI. V lost 5 bases to trimming and J lost 6 bases, with 16 bases between them.

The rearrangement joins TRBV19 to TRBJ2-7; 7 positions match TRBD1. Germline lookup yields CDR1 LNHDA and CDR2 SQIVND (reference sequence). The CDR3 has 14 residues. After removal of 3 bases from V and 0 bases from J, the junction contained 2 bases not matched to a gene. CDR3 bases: TGTGCCAGTAGTATTAACAGGGGCTCCTACGAGCAGTACTTC. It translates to CASSINRGSYEQYF.

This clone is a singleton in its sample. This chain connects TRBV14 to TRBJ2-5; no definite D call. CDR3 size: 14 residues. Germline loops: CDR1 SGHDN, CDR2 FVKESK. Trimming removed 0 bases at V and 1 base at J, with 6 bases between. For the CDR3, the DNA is TGTGCCAGCAGCCAAGATCTCCTCCAAGAGACCCAGTACTTC. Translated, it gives CASSQDLLQETQYF. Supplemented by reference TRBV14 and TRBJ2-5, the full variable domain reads EAGVTQFPSHSVIEKGQTVTLRCDPISGHDNLYWYRRVMGKEIKFLLHFVKESKQDESGMPNNRFLAERTGGTYSTLKVQPAELEDSGVYFCASSQDLLQETQYFGPGTRLLVL.

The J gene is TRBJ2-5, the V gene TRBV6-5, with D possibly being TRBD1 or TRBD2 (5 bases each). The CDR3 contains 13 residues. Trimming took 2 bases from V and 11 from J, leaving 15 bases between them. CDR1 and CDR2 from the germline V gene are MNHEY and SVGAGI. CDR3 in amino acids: CASSYMGVGEQYF. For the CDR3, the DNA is TGTGCCAGCAGTTACATGGGGGTGGGGGAGCAGTACTTC.

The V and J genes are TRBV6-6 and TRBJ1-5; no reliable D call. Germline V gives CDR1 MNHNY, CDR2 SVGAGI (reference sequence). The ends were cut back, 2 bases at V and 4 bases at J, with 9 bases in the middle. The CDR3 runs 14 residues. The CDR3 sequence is CASSYVSGNQPQHF. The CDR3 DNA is TGTGCCAGCAGTTACGTGTCGGGAAATCAGCCCCAGCATTTT.

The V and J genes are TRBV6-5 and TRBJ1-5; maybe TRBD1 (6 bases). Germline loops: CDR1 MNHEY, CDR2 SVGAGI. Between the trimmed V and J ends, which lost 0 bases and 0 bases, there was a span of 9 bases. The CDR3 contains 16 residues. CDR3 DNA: TGTGCCAGCAGTTACTCCGACAGGTTTAGCAATCAGCCCCAGCATTTT. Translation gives CASSYSDRFSNQPQHF.

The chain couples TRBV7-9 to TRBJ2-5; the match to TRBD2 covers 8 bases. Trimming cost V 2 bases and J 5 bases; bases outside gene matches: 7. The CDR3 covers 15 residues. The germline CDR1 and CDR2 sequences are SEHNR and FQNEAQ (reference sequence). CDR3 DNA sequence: TGTGCCAGCAGCTTAACGGGAGGGCCGCGTGAGACCCAGTACTTC. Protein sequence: CASSLTGGPRETQYF.

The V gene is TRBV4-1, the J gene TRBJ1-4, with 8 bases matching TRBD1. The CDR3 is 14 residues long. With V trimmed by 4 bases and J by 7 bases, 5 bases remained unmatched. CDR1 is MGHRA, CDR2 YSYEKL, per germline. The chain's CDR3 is CASSRQGPGEKLFF. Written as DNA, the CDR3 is TGCGCCAGCAGCCGACAGGGGCCAGGTGAAAAACTGTTTTTT.

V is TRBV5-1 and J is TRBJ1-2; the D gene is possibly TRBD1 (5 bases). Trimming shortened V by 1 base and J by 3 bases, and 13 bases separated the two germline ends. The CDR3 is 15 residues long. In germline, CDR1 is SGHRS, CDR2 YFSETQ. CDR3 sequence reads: CASSLLYGGDYGYTF. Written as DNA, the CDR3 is TGCGCCAGCAGCTTGTTATATGGGGGAGACTATGGCTACACCTTC.

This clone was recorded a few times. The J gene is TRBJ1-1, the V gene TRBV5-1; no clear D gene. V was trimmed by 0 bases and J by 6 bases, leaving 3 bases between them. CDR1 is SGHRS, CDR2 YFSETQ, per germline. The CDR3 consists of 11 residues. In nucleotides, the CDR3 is TGCGCCAGCAGCTTGGGTCCTGAAGCTTTCTTT. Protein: CASSLGPEAFF. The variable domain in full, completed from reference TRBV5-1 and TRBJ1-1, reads KAGVTQTPRYLIKTRGQQVTLSCSPISGHRSVSWYQQTPGQGLQFLFEYFSETQRNKGNFPGRFSGRQFSNSRSEMNVSTLELGDSALYLCASSLGPEAFFGQGTRLTVV.

The CDR3 protein is CASSLSPGAKNIQYF. The CDR3 DNA sequence: TGTGCCAGCAGCTTATCACCAGGGGCCAAAAACATTCAGTACTTC. The rearrangement joins TRBV7-3 to TRBJ2-4; tentative D call: TRBD1 (5 bases). This CDR3 spans 15 amino acids. V shed 2 bases and J shed 1 base, with 9 bases lying between them. The V gene's germline CDR1 is SGHTA and CDR2 FQGTGA.

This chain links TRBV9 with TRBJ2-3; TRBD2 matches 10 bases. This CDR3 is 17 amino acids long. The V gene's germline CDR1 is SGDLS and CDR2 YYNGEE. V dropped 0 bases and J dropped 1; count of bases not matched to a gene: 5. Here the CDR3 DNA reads TGTGCCAGCAGCGTAGTAGGTACTAGCGGGGGCACAGATACGCAGTATTTT. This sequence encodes CASSVVGTSGGTDTQYF.

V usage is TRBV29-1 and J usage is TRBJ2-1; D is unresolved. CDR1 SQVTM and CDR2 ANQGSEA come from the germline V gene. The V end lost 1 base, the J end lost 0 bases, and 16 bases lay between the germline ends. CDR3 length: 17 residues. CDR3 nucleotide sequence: TGCAGCGTTGAAGGTGGTGTAGGCAGGAGCTCCTACAATGAGCAGTTCTTC. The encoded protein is CSVEGGVGRSSYNEQFF.

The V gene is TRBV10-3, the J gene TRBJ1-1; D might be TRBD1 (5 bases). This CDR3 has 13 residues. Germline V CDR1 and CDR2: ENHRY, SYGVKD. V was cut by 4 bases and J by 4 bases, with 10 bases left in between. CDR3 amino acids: CAISVGTFTEAFF. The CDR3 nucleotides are TGTGCCATCAGTGTCGGGACCTTCACTGAAGCTTTCTTT.

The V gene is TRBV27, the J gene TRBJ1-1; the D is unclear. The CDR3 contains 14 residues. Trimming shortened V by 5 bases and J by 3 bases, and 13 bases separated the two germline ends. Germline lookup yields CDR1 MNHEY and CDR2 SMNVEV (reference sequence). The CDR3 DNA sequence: TGTGCCAGCAGTCCGGCCGGATGGTACACTGAAGCTTTCTTT. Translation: CASSPAGWYTEAFF.

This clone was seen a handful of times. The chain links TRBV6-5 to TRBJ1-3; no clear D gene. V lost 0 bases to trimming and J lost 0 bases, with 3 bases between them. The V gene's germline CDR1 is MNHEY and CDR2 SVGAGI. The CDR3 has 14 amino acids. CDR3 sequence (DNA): TGTGCCAGCAGTTACTCGGCCTCTGGAAACACCATATATTTT. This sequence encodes CASSYSASGNTIYF.

CDR3 in amino acids: CASSLARRAASYEQYF. DNA of the CDR3: TGTGCCAGCAGCTTAGCACGGAGAGCCGCCTCCTACGAGCAGTACTTC. The J gene is TRBJ2-7, the V gene TRBV7-6; no reliable D call. Trimming pared 0 bases from V and 0 bases from J, leaving 12 bases between. The CDR3 has 16 amino acids. Per germline, CDR1 SGHVS and CDR2 FNYEAQ.

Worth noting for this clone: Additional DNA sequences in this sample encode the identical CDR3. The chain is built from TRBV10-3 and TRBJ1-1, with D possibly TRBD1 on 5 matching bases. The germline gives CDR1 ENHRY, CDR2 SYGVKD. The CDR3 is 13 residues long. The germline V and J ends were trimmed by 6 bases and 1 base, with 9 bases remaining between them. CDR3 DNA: TGTGCCATCAGGGGCACAGGGAACACTGAAGCTTTCTTT. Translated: CAIRGTGNTEAFF.

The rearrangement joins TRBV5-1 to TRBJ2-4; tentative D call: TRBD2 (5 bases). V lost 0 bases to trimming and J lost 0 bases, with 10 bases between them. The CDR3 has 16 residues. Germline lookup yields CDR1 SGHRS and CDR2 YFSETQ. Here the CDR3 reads CASSLDGGLAKNIQYF. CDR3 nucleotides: TGCGCCAGCAGCTTGGATGGCGGACTAGCCAAAAACATTCAGTACTTC.

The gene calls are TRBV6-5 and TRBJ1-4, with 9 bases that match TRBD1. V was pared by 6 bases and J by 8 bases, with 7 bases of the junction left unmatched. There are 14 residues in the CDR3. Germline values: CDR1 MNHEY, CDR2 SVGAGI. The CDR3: CASSPGQGNEKLFF. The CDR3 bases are TGTGCCAGCAGCCCGGGACAGGGAAACGAAAAACTGTTTTTT.